Following are 26 T cell receptor beta chains from one sample sequenced in a study of T-cell memory formation after mild COVID-19. Each CDR3 protein is one row after TCRdb ran MiXCR on the 5' RACE reads. The profile covers about 180,000 distinct CDR3 sequences, with approximately 17% appearing a single time and roughly 3.9% taken by the ten largest. Sequenced sample: PBMCs or a T cell subset sorted from them (not recorded which). The receptors stem from a man in his late teens or twenties who had mild COVID-19 (a few samples of this study predate the infection). Cell type and time point are not known.

J is TRBJ2-5 and V is TRBV7-8; 8 nucleotides align to TRBD1. There are 13 residues in the CDR3. V shed 5 bases and J 7 bases; nucleotides not matched to a gene: 6. The germline V gene encodes CDR1 SGHVS and CDR2 FQNEAQ. The CDR3, as DNA: TGTGCCAGCAGCCAACAGGGGGGAGGGACCCAGTACTTC. Encoded protein: CASSQQGGGTQYF.

J is TRBJ2-5 and V is TRBV6-5; D remains ambiguous. The CDR3 length is 13 residues. V dropped 2 bases and J dropped 4 bases, with 8 bases sitting between them. CDR1 and CDR2 (germline): MNHEY, SVGAGI. CDR3 sequence (DNA): TGTGCCAGCAGTTACCACGGTACAGAGACCCAGTACTTC. Its protein product is CASSYHGTETQYF.

This clonotype has more than one count but fewer than ten. The genes are TRBV19 and TRBJ2-3; D ambiguous. V was shortened by 1 base and J by 0 bases, with 5 bases between the two germline ends. Per the germline V gene, CDR1 is LNHDA and CDR2 is SQIVND (reference sequence). CDR3 length: 14 residues. The CDR3 loop is CASSIGVSTDTQYF. The DNA for the CDR3 is TGTGCCAGTAGTATAGGGGTCAGCACAGATACGCAGTATTTT.

This clonotype was counted a few times. The rearrangement links TRBV5-5 to TRBJ2-1; possibly TRBD1 for D (6 bases). CDR1 is SGHKS and CDR2 is YYEKEE in the germline V gene (reference sequence). V was cut by 1 base and J by 7 bases, with 15 bases left in between. The CDR3 has 15 amino acids. CDR3 sequence (DNA): TGTGCCAGCAGCTTGCAGCAGGGGCCTCGAAATGAGCAGTTCTTC. It encodes CASSLQQGPRNEQFF.

The chain joins TRBV27 to TRBJ1-6, with D possibly TRBD1 on 6 matching bases. The germline V gene has CDR1 MNHEY and CDR2 SMNVEV (reference sequence). V lost 3 bases, J lost 9 bases, and 12 bases lay in between. The CDR3 runs 14 residues. The CDR3 protein is CASSFSDRISPLHF. In DNA, the CDR3 is TGTGCCAGCAGTTTCAGTGACAGGATTTCACCCCTCCACTTT.

This clonotype was seen a few times. The chain combines TRBV20-1 with TRBJ2-5; TRBD2 matches at 11 bases. Germline V gene lookup returns CDR1 DFQATT and CDR2 SNEGSKA (reference sequence). CDR3 length equals 15 residues. The J segment lost 2 bases and the V segment lost 6 bases, leaving 8 bases of the junction unmatched. CDR3: CSATGTSGTQETQYF. In DNA, the CDR3 is TGCAGTGCAACCGGGACTAGCGGAACGCAAGAGACCCAGTACTTC.

This sequence joins TRBV18 and TRBJ2-2; 8 bases align to TRBD1. Germline CDR1 KGHSH, CDR2 LQKENI. The J segment lost 4 bases and the V segment lost 3 bases, leaving 1 base of the junction unmatched. The CDR3 has 14 amino acids. The CDR3 DNA reads TGTGCCAGCTCACCGGGACAGGCCACCGGGGAGCTGTTTTTT. This gives the protein CASSPGQATGELFF. Based on the CDR3 plus reference TRBV18 and TRBJ2-2, the full variable domain is NAGVMQNPRHLVRRRGQEARLRCSPMKGHSHVYWYRQLPEEGLKFMVYLQKENIIDESGMPKERFSAEFPKEGPSILRIQQVVRGDSAAYFCASSPGQATGELFFGEGSRLTVL.

The chain links TRBV24-1 to TRBJ2-3; tentatively, D is TRBD1 or TRBD2 (6 bases each). With 5 bases removed from V and 0 bases from J, the gap between germline ends came to 8 bases. Germline values: CDR1 KGHDR, CDR2 SFDVKD. CDR3 length: 14 amino acids. The DNA for the CDR3 is TGTGCCACCAGTGGGAGGGGGAGCACAGATACGCAGTATTTT. Residues: CATSGRGSTDTQYF.

The V call is TRBV7-3, the J call TRBJ2-2, with D unclear. Germline V gene lookup returns CDR1 SGHTA and CDR2 FQGTGA. The CDR3 has 13 amino acids. V lost 1 base to trimming and J lost 6 bases, with 6 bases between them. The CDR3: CASSLMGPGELFF. In nucleotides, the CDR3 is TGTGCCAGCAGCTTAATGGGCCCCGGGGAGCTGTTTTTT.

This chain links TRBV20-1 with TRBJ1-4; 9 nucleotides line up with TRBD1. CDR1 DFQATT and CDR2 SNEGSKA come from the germline V gene (reference sequence). V shed 7 bases and J 6 bases; nucleotides not matched to a gene: 0. This CDR3 region has 11 residues. CDR3 nucleotides: TGCAGTGGACAGGGGGATGAAAAACTGTTTTTT. Amino acid sequence: CSGQGDEKLFF.

A few counts support this clonotype. CDR3 coding DNA: TGTGCCAGCAGCTTAGCGACAGGGGCCTACAATCAGCCCCAGCATTTT. Its protein product is CASSLATGAYNQPQHF. The chain uses TRBV7-2 and TRBJ1-5; 8 nucleotides align to TRBD1. With V trimmed by 0 bases and J by 3 bases, 4 bases remained unmatched. From germline, CDR1 is SGHTA and CDR2 FQGNSA. The CDR3 sequence is 16 residues long. The whole variable domain, filled in from reference TRBV7-2 and TRBJ1-5, reads GAGVSQSPSNKVTEKGKDVELRCDPISGHTALYWYRQSLGQGLEFLIYFQGNSAPDKSGLPSDRFSAERTGGSVSTLTIQRTQQEDSAVYLCASSLATGAYNQPQHFGDGTRLSIL.

This clonotype was seen at least ten times. The rearrangement uses TRBV28 and TRBJ1-3; D possibly corresponds to TRBD1 (5 bases). The CDR3 has 15 amino acids. Germline V gives CDR1 MDHEN, CDR2 SYDVKM. V gave up 6 bases and J gave up 3 bases, with 15 bases separating them. The CDR3 region has the DNA TGTGCCAGCAGCCCCCCTGGGGGATATGGAAACACCATATATTTT. Protein sequence: CASSPPGGYGNTIYF.

This clonotype was detected a few times. This chain connects TRBV20-1 to TRBJ2-7; D possibly corresponds to TRBD1 (5 bases). Per germline, CDR1 DFQATT and CDR2 SNEGSKA (reference sequence). V was clipped by 2 bases and J by 0 bases, with 11 bases between them. The CDR3 contains 14 residues. CDR3 loop: CSARNRSYSYEQYF. The CDR3 coding sequence is TGCAGTGCTAGAAACAGGTCGTACTCCTACGAGCAGTACTTC.

This chain uses TRBV29-1 with TRBJ2-1; 9 bases are a match to TRBD1. This CDR3 comprises 13 residues. CDR1 and CDR2 (germline): SQVTM, ANQGSEA. The CDR3 coding sequence is TGCATGTTCCGGGACAGGGCTCGCAATGAGCAGTTCTTC. It yields the protein CMFRDRARNEQFF.

The V gene is TRBV12-3 or TRBV12-4, the J gene TRBJ1-5; 9 bases are a match to TRBD1. V shed 5 bases and J 7 bases; nucleotides not matched to a gene: 9. The CDR3 is 15 amino acids. CDR3 in amino acids: CASSPGQGRGQPQHF. Written as DNA, the CDR3 is TGTGCCAGCAGTCCGGGACAGGGAAGGGGACAGCCCCAGCATTTT.

Only a few counts were recorded for this clonotype. Germline is not matched at one junction end, which may reflect a read error. V and J are TRBV7-7 and TRBJ2-5, with D uncertain. CDR3 length: 14 amino acids. Germline CDR1 SSHAT, CDR2 FNYEAQ (reference sequence). The chain's CDR3 is CASSLDGTHAPQYF. The CDR3 DNA reads as TGTGCTAGCAGCTTAGACGGCACCCACGCGCCCCAGTACTTC.

The sample holds a few counts of this clonotype. The V and J genes are TRBV30 and TRBJ2-1; the match to TRBD2 covers 12 bases. The V gene end was trimmed by 1 base and the J gene end by 6 bases; junction bases not matched to a gene: 7. The CDR3 consists of 16 residues. CDR1 is GTSNPN, CDR2 SVGIG, per germline (reference sequence). This chain's CDR3 is CAWSALLAGGFNEQFF. CDR3 sequence (DNA): TGTGCCTGGAGTGCCTTACTAGCGGGGGGCTTCAATGAGCAGTTCTTC.

The chain joins TRBV7-2 to TRBJ2-3; D may be TRBD1 (6 bases). Germline CDR1 and CDR2: SGHTA and FQGNSA. The CDR3 covers 13 residues. The V end was cut by 6 bases, the J end by 3 bases, with 10 bases between. In nucleotides, the CDR3 is TGTGCCAGCAGAAGACAGGTTACAGATACGCAGTATTTT. It specifies CASRRQVTDTQYF.

This clonotype came up once. CDR3 residues: CSPYEQYV. The DNA of the CDR3 is TGCTCCCCCTACGAGCAGTACGTC. The chain links TRBV14 to TRBJ2-7; no clear D. The germline V gene encodes CDR1 SGHDN and CDR2 FVKESK. The CDR3 is made up of 8 amino acids.

This clonotype turned up a few times. The V and J genes are TRBV4-3 and TRBJ1-2, with a weak D call TRBD1 (5 bases). The V end was cut by 0 bases, the J end by 4 bases, with 9 bases between. Germline CDR1 reads LGHNA; CDR2 reads YSLEER. The length of the CDR3 is 14 residues. For the CDR3, the DNA is TGCGCCAGCAGCCAAGATTCCGGGGGCTATGGCTACACCTTC. Amino acid sequence: CASSQDSGGYGYTF.

J is TRBJ2-7 and V is TRBV10-3, with D maybe TRBD1 (6 bases). V was clipped by 6 bases and J by 6 bases, with 12 bases between them. The germline V gene encodes CDR1 ENHRY and CDR2 SYGVKD. The CDR3 has 12 amino acids. The CDR3 protein is CAISTGIGEQYV. CDR3 nucleotide sequence: TGTGCCATCAGCACAGGGATCGGCGAGCAGTACGTC.

This clonotype was seen more than once but under ten times. This chain links TRBV4-3 with TRBJ1-2; the match to TRBD1 covers 7 bases. The V segment lost 4 bases and the J segment 8 bases; nucleotides outside the gene matches: 7. The CDR3 has 13 amino acids. Germline CDR1 is LGHNA and CDR2 is YSLEER. The CDR3 loop is CASSREGAQGYTF. The CDR3 nucleotides are TGCGCCAGCAGCCGTGAGGGGGCGCAAGGCTACACCTTC.

This clonotype has more than one count but fewer than ten. CDR3 DNA: TGTGCCAGCAGCTTAGGTCGGTCAGGGCGATGGGAGACCCAGTACTTC. Protein: CASSLGRSGRWETQYF. The chain has TRBV7-8 and TRBJ2-5; TRBD1 is a possible D gene (5 bases). Trimming cost V 1 base and J 5 bases, with 17 bases left between them. The CDR3 is made up of 16 amino acids. CDR1 SGHVS and CDR2 FQNEAQ come from the germline V gene.

The CDR3 nucleotides are TGTGCCAGCAGCCCCAGTCCCATACCCCTCGGTGCGCCCACAGATACGCAGTATTTT. It specifies CASSPSPIPLGAPTDTQYF. V usage is TRBV9 and J usage is TRBJ2-3; D not certain. CDR1 and CDR2 (germline): SGDLS, YYNGEE. Trimming shortened V by 4 bases and J by 2 bases, and 26 bases separated the two germline ends. The CDR3 extends over 19 amino acids.

This clonotype was recorded many times. The chain is built from TRBV5-6 and TRBJ2-5; D remains unclear. Germline assignment: CDR1 SGHDT and CDR2 YYEEEE. The CDR3 loop spans 13 amino acids. Deletions cut 3 bases from V and 5 bases from J, with 11 bases between. DNA of the CDR3: TGTGCCAGCAGCTCCACATATACGGAGACCCAGTACTTC. Residues: CASSSTYTETQYF. Filled out from reference TRBV5-6 and TRBJ2-5, the complete variable domain reads DAGVTQSPTHLIKTRGQQVTLRCSPKSGHDTVSWYQQALGQGPQFIFQYYEEEERQRGNFPDRFSGHQFPNYSSELNVNALLLGDSALYLCASSSTYTETQYFGPGTRLLVL.

This clonotype was found a few times. This chain uses TRBV6-5 with TRBJ1-1; D uncertain. Trimming took 5 bases from V and 6 from J, leaving 13 bases between them. CDR1 and CDR2 from the germline V gene are MNHEY and SVGAGI. The CDR3 has 13 residues. CDR3 amino acids: CASSNPTRSEAFF. The CDR3 DNA reads as TGTGCCAGCAGTAACCCCACAAGGTCTGAAGCTTTCTTT.